This TCR beta chain originates from a study of T cell responses to AZD1222 COVID-19 vaccine. Assay: immunoSEQ multiplex PCR; the TCRdb copy retains only in-frame clones and omits some. The data show about 180,000 clones, around nine tenths seen once. The clonotype comes from an adult in good health. Source: peripheral blood, taken on day 0 of AZD1222 vaccination.

The DNA of the CDR3 is TGTGCCAGTAGTAACCCGGGCCGGAAAGCTTATGGCTACACCTTC. It encodes CASSNPGRKAYGYTF. The chain links TRBV19 to TRBJ1-2; no clear D gene. Trimming removed 4 bases from V and 5 bases from J, with 17 bases in between. Germline V CDR1 and CDR2: LNHDA, SQIVND (reference sequence). CDR3 length equals 15 residues.